This T cell receptor (beta chain) was recorded in a study of T cell responses to AZD1222 COVID-19 vaccine. As regards this clone: Its target is unknown.

Some clones are missing from TCRdb's copy, which holds only in-frame ones; the method was immunoSEQ multiplex PCR. Of 150,000 to 200,000 clones in the sample, about 90% were seen once. Per the germline V gene, CDR1 is SGHNT and CDR2 is YENEEA. V gave up 0 bases and J gave up 1 base, with 10 bases separating them. CDR3 length: 15 residues. Study outcomes and limitations: Clonal diversity was possibly underestimated, and the donors were mostly white British, with more females. Sampling that yielded the repertoires occurred only after the peak T cell response. A reported finding is that nearly half of spike-specific TCRs target unmutated variant regions. Among those given AZD1222, only six were seropositive at baseline.

The chain carries TRBV11-3 and TRBJ2-7, with D tentatively TRBD2 (7 bases). The input for sequencing was peripheral blood, taken on day 0 of AZD1222 vaccination. The clonotype originates from an adult in good health. This chain's CDR3 is CASSLEGGQSYEQYF. The CDR3 nucleotides read TGTGCCAGCAGCTTAGAGGGGGGGCAGTCCTACGAGCAGTACTTC.